The 17 T cell receptor beta chains in this list originate from one sample, sequenced in a study of shared T cell receptors in the human thymus. The repertoire was sequenced with immunoSEQ multiplex PCR; TCRdb's copy has only in-frame clones and lacks some. In the table there are 700,000 or so clones, 70% to 90% of which are singletons. This sample was shared with a second study, whose subject was human thymus T cells.

The sample was thymocytes. The receptors derive from a girl younger than two with a congenital heart defect.

This chain connects TRBV2 to TRBJ2-4; D perhaps matches TRBD2 (5 bases). Per germline, CDR1 SNHLY and CDR2 FYNNEI. With 4 bases removed from V and 7 bases from J, the gap between germline ends came to 14 bases. This CDR3 comprises 14 residues. The CDR3 nucleotides are TGTGCCAGCAGTGGCACCGGCCGGGGTAACATTCAGTACTTC. This translates into CASSGTGRGNIQYF.

DNA of the CDR3: TGTGCCAGCAGTTTCGTTCGGGGGAGTGTAGCTTTCTTT. This codes for CASSFVRGSVAFF. The chain couples TRBV27 to TRBJ1-1; D perhaps matches TRBD1 (5 bases). Germline V gene sequence: CDR1 MNHEY, CDR2 SMNVEV (reference sequence). This CDR3 comprises 13 residues. Trimming removed 3 bases from V and 10 bases from J, with 15 bases in between.

A word on this clone: Other nucleotide sequences from this sample produce the same CDR3. DNA of the CDR3: TGCAGCGTTGGGGACAGGGGACCATATGGCTACACCTTC. Translating it yields CSVGDRGPYGYTF. V gene TRBV29-1 combines with J gene TRBJ1-2; the match to TRBD1 covers 10 bases. Trimming at V came to 4 bases and at J to 5 bases, leaving 4 bases not matched to a gene. Germline CDR1 is SQVTM and CDR2 is ANQGSEA. CDR3 length: 13 amino acids.

The chain couples TRBV6-1 to TRBJ2-1; D is possibly TRBD1 (5 bases). The CDR3 loop spans 16 amino acids. Germline V gene sequence: CDR1 MNHNS, CDR2 SASEGT. V was clipped by 4 bases and J by 0 bases, with 13 bases between them. The CDR3 bases are TGTGCCAGCAGTGCAACGACAGACCACTCCTACAATGAGCAGTTCTTC. As protein: CASSATTDHSYNEQFF.

In its sample, this clone was seen once. J is TRBJ1-1 and V is TRBV29-1, with a tentative D call TRBD1 (5 bases). The germline gives CDR1 SQVTM, CDR2 ANQGSEA. This CDR3 is 15 amino acids long. V was cut by 0 bases and J by 5 bases, with 16 bases left in between. The CDR3 DNA follows: TGCAGCGTTGAAGATCGGGGGATAGAAGAAACTGAAGCTTTCTTT. Protein sequence: CSVEDRGIEETEAFF.

This clone was picked up a small number of times. V and J are TRBV7-2 and TRBJ1-2, with TRBD1 matching over 7 bases. The J segment lost 7 bases and the V segment lost 5 bases, leaving 25 bases of the junction unmatched. Germline V gene lookup returns CDR1 SGHTA and CDR2 FQGNSA. CDR3 size: 19 residues. The chain's CDR3 is CASSPPRRGRVNPTCGYTF. The DNA of the CDR3 is TGTGCCAGCAGCCCTCCTAGAAGGGGGCGAGTAAATCCGACTTGTGGCTACACCTTC.

The rearrangement links TRBV25-1 to TRBJ2-1, with TRBD2 identical over 7 bases. This CDR3 is built from 12 residues. V lost 6 bases to trimming and J lost 12 bases; unmatched junction nucleotides: 8. CDR1 MGHDK and CDR2 SYGVNS come from the germline V gene. CDR3 DNA sequence: TGTGCCAGCAGGACGCCGGGACTATCGCAGTTCTTC. Translated, it gives CASRTPGLSQFF.

The chain has TRBV5-1 and TRBJ2-1, with 8 bases lining up with TRBD2. The germline V gene has CDR1 SGHRS and CDR2 YFSETQ. The CDR3 extends over 17 amino acids. The J segment lost 6 bases and the V segment lost 4 bases, leaving 15 bases of the junction unmatched. CDR3 sequence: CASSATPGGVYRNEQFF. DNA for the CDR3: TGCGCCAGCAGCGCTACGCCCGGGGGGGTTTATCGCAATGAGCAGTTCTTC. The entire variable domain, with the rest obtained from reference TRBV5-1 and TRBJ2-1, is as follows: KAGVTQTPRYLIKTRGQQVTLSCSPISGHRSVSWYQQTPGQGLQFLFEYFSETQRNKGNFPGRFSGRQFSNSRSEMNVSTLELGDSALYLCASSATPGGVYRNEQFFGPGTRLTVL.

V is TRBV6-5 and J is TRBJ1-2, with 7 bases that match TRBD1. CDR1 is MNHEY and CDR2 is SVGAGI in the germline V gene. V shed 6 bases, J shed 3 bases, and the junction held 10 bases outside the gene matches. This CDR3 has 15 amino acids. The CDR3 here is CASSAPDRDDYGYTF. In DNA, the CDR3 is TGTGCCAGCAGCGCACCCGACAGGGACGACTATGGCTACACCTTC.

The rearrangement uses TRBV7-2 and TRBJ2-3, with TRBD1 matching over 7 bases. Germline-derived CDR1 and CDR2 are SGHTA and FQGNSA. V lost 0 bases to trimming and J lost 4 bases; unmatched junction nucleotides: 16. The CDR3 length is 19 residues. The CDR3 nucleotides are TGTGCCAGCAGCTTAGCGGGGGACAGAGCGAGAAGACACGCAGATACGCAGTATTTT. This codes for CASSLAGDRARRHADTQYF.

In this sample, this clone turned up a few times. The genes are TRBV20-1 and TRBJ2-1; 8 nucleotides match TRBD2. CDR1 is DFQATT and CDR2 is SNEGSKA in the germline V gene (reference sequence). The CDR3 totals 11 residues. This chain's CDR3 is CSRETSGEQFF. DNA for the CDR3: TGCAGCAGGGAAACTAGCGGTGAGCAGTTCTTC.

The V call is TRBV7-2, the J call TRBJ2-2, with a possible D match to TRBD2 (7 bases). The CDR3 sequence is 16 residues long. The germline CDR1 and CDR2 sequences are SGHTA and FQGNSA. Between the trimmed V and J ends, which lost 0 bases and 9 bases, there was a span of 17 bases. CDR3 nucleotide sequence: TGTGCCAGCAGCTTAGCCACCCCTGGGGGGGACAGGGAGCTGTTTTTT. This translates into CASSLATPGGDRELFF.

The J gene is TRBJ2-3, the V gene TRBV25-1, with 12 positions matching TRBD2. After removal of 7 bases from V and 3 bases from J, the junction contained 11 bases not matched to a gene. Germline loops: CDR1 MGHDK, CDR2 SYGVNS. The CDR3 totals 17 residues. For the CDR3, the DNA is TGTGCCAGCATATCGTTACTGACTAGCGGGGGTACAGATACGCAGTATTTT. It yields the protein CASISLLTSGGTDTQYF.

The CDR3 sequence is CASSQGQPASYNEQFF. CDR3 nucleotide sequence: TGTGCCAGCAGCCAAGGACAGCCAGCCTCCTACAATGAGCAGTTCTTC. The chain links TRBV4-2 to TRBJ2-1; possible D gene TRBD1, 5 bases. CDR1 is LGHNA, CDR2 YNFKEQ, per germline. This CDR3 region has 16 residues. V gave up 1 base and J gave up 0 bases, with 10 bases separating them.

The chain combines TRBV5-1 with TRBJ1-6; the match to TRBD1 covers 9 bases. The CDR3 is 14 amino acids. The V gene end was trimmed by 3 bases and the J gene end by 7 bases; junction bases not matched to a gene: 2. From germline, CDR1 is SGHRS and CDR2 YFSETQ. Written as DNA, the CDR3 is TGCGCCAGCAGCTGGGACAGGGAGAATTCACCCCTCCACTTT. Its translation: CASSWDRENSPLHF.

The chain uses TRBV7-9 and TRBJ2-7; 10 bases line up with TRBD1. Looked up from germline, CDR1 is SEHNR and CDR2 is FQNEAQ (reference sequence). Trimming removed 5 bases from V and 3 bases from J; junction bases left unmatched: 10. CDR3 length equals 16 residues. CDR3 DNA sequence: TGTGCCAGCAGCCCACTTGGGGACAGGGGTTTCTACGAGCAGTACTTC. Translated, it gives CASSPLGDRGFYEQYF.

The rearrangement joins TRBV28 to TRBJ1-1, with 10 nucleotides matching TRBD1. There are 18 residues in the CDR3. Germline V gene sequence: CDR1 MDHEN, CDR2 SYDVKM. The V and J ends lost 3 bases and 5 bases, in that order; junction bases with no gene match: 15. The CDR3 region has the DNA TGTGCCAGCAGTTTCGGGCAGATTTGGGACAGGGGTCGAACTGAAGCTTTCTTT. Protein: CASSFGQIWDRGRTEAFF.